Below, 29 T cell receptor beta chains from the same sample are listed, as sequenced in a study of identical twins. TCRdb recomputed calls from the 5' RACE reads with MiXCR, one row per CDR3 protein. Counted here are about 1.7 million distinct CDR3 sequences, about 30% occurring once; the ten biggest clones make up 0.25% to 0.3%. Sample: cord blood. These receptor sequences come from a newborn girl in good health.

This clonotype was detected a few times. The CDR3 region has the DNA TGTGCCAGCTCACCACCGCAGTCTAGCTCCTACAATGAGCAGTTCTTC. Protein sequence: CASSPPQSSSYNEQFF. This chain uses TRBV18 with TRBJ2-1; the D is unclear. Trimming removed 0 bases at V and 0 bases at J, with 9 bases between. Germline assignment: CDR1 KGHSH and CDR2 LQKENI. The CDR3 is made up of 16 amino acids.

The V and J genes are TRBV12-3 or TRBV12-4 and TRBJ2-7, with a possible D match to TRBD2 (6 bases). V was shortened by 2 bases and J by 0 bases, with 11 bases between the two germline ends. The CDR3 runs 15 residues. CDR3 protein: CASSLSAEGSYEQYF. CDR3 bases: TGTGCCAGCAGTTTATCGGCGGAGGGCTCCTACGAGCAGTACTTC.

A note on this clonotype: Relative to the germline gene, one junction end is altered; a read error may explain this. The J gene is TRBJ2-1, the V gene TRBV28; D is possibly TRBD1 (6 bases). Looked up from germline, CDR1 is MDHEN and CDR2 is SYDVKM. The CDR3 loop spans 14 amino acids. CDR3 sequence: CASRPDSLYNGQFF. CDR3 nucleotides: TGTGCCAGCAGACCGGACAGTCTATACAATGGGCAGTTCTTC. The whole variable domain, remainder taken from reference TRBV28 and TRBJ2-1, is DVKVTQSSRYLVKRTGEKVFLECVQDMDHENMFWYRQDPGLGLRLIYFSYDVKMKEKGDIPEGYSVSREKKERFSLILESASTNQTSMYLCASRPDSLYNGQFFGPGTRLTVL.

This clonotype came up many times. This chain links TRBV6-5 with TRBJ2-7; TRBD2 agrees at 9 bases. CDR3 length: 15 amino acids. Per germline, CDR1 MNHEY and CDR2 SVGAGI. After removal of 4 bases from V and 0 bases from J, the junction contained 4 bases not matched to a gene. The CDR3 loop reads CASSSPGLASYEQYF. In DNA, the CDR3 is TGTGCCAGCAGTTCGCCGGGACTAGCCTCCTACGAGCAGTACTTC.

Comments on this clonotype: A read error may produce the germline difference seen at one junction end. The chain couples TRBV7-2 to TRBJ2-7; perhaps TRBD2 as D (6 bases). The J call is doubtful: the DNA matches TRBJ2-5 better. This CDR3 has 15 amino acids. CDR1 and CDR2 from the germline V gene are SGHTA and FQGNSA. DNA of the CDR3: TGTGCCAGCAGCTTAGGGAGGGGAACTCAAGGGACCCAGTACTTC. This gives the protein CASSLGRGTQGTQYF.

The chain is built from TRBV4-2 and TRBJ1-5; 7 bases align to TRBD1. With 0 bases clipped from V and 2 bases from J, the junction kept 4 bases outside the gene matches. The V gene's germline CDR1 is LGHNA and CDR2 YNFKEQ. The CDR3 is 16 residues long. The DNA for the CDR3 is TGTGCCAGCAGCCAAGATCAAGGGACAGGCAATCAGCCCCAGCATTTT. Protein sequence: CASSQDQGTGNQPQHF.

This clonotype was picked up many times. The chain is built from TRBV5-8 and TRBJ2-7; D gene ambiguous. V shed 2 bases and J shed 3 bases, with 12 bases lying between them. The CDR3 sequence is 14 residues long. CDR1 is SGHTS and CDR2 is YDEGEE in the germline V gene. CDR3 nucleotide sequence: TGTGCCAGCAGCTTTGCCGGACGACGCTACGAGCAGTACTTC. Translating gives CASSFAGRRYEQYF.

This clonotype was detected ten times or more. The rearrangement uses TRBV10-3 and TRBJ2-6, with 7 bases identical to TRBD1. V was clipped by 3 bases and J by 0 bases; unmatched bases: 5. The germline V gene has CDR1 ENHRY and CDR2 SYGVKD. This CDR3 comprises 17 residues. CDR3 in DNA: TGTGCCATCAGTGACTGGGACAGCCTCTCTGGGGCCAACGTCCTGACTTTC. This codes for CAISDWDSLSGANVLTF.

This chain uses TRBV28 with TRBJ2-1; TRBD2 matches at 7 bases. Germline V CDR1 and CDR2: MDHEN, SYDVKM. V gave up 2 bases and J gave up 9 bases; unmatched junction bases: 19. The CDR3 runs 18 residues. CDR3 DNA: TGTGCCAGCAGTTTAGGTGCCCCGGGAGCGGGAAGTAAAAGTGAGCAGTTCTTC. As protein: CASSLGAPGAGSKSEQFF.

CDR3 coding DNA: TGTGCCAGCAGTTGGGGACACGACAATCAGCCCCAGCATTTT. Translated, it gives CASSWGHDNQPQHF. The chain combines TRBV28 with TRBJ1-5; maybe TRBD1 (6 bases). V dropped 4 bases and J dropped 3 bases, with 10 bases sitting between them. The CDR3 runs to 14 residues. Germline V gene sequence: CDR1 MDHEN, CDR2 SYDVKM.

This clonotype came up a few times. The chain employs TRBV12-3 or TRBV12-4 and TRBJ1-1; D ambiguous. This CDR3 is built from 12 residues. The germline V and J ends were trimmed by 3 bases and 7 bases, with 9 bases remaining between them. CDR3 loop: CASSLEGFEAFF. CDR3 in DNA: TGTGCCAGCAGTTTGGAGGGTTTTGAAGCTTTCTTT.

The rearrangement links TRBV20-1 to TRBJ1-2; D possibly corresponds to TRBD1 (5 bases). Germline CDR1 reads DFQATT; CDR2 reads SNEGSKA (reference sequence). The CDR3 has 13 residues. With 1 base removed from V and 4 bases from J, the gap between germline ends came to 10 bases. The CDR3 is CSARGVTAYGYTF. In DNA, the CDR3 is TGCAGTGCTAGAGGGGTGACAGCCTATGGCTACACCTTC.

This clonotype was seen many times. This chain's CDR3 is CASTLTGFNGYTF. The CDR3 nucleotides read TGTGCCAGCACCTTGACAGGGTTCAATGGCTACACCTTC. The chain is built from TRBV7-9 and TRBJ1-2; the match to TRBD1 covers 7 bases. V dropped 7 bases and J dropped 6; count of bases not matched to a gene: 8. Germline CDR1 SEHNR, CDR2 FQNEAQ (reference sequence). CDR3 length equals 13 residues. The whole variable domain, remainder taken from reference TRBV7-9 and TRBJ1-2, is DTGVSQNPRHKITKRGQNVTFRCDPISEHNRLYWYRQTLGQGPEFLTYFQNEAQLEKSRLLSDRFSAERPKGSFSTLEIQRTEQGDSAMYLCASTLTGFNGYTFGSGTRLTVV.

CDR3 sequence (DNA): TGTGCCACCAGTGATGGCCGGGGCTACGAGCAGTTCTTC. Its translation: CATSDGRGYEQFF. The chain employs TRBV24-1 and TRBJ2-1; D could derive from TRBD1 or TRBD2 (5 bases each). The CDR3 contains 13 residues. Trimming removed 3 bases from V and 10 bases from J, with 12 bases in between. Germline assignment: CDR1 KGHDR and CDR2 SFDVKD.

This clonotype was recorded many times. The chain links TRBV11-2 to TRBJ1-2, with D hard to call. V lost 6 bases, J lost 8 bases, and 16 bases lay in between. The germline gives CDR1 SGHAT, CDR2 FQNNGV. This CDR3 region has 13 residues. The DNA for the CDR3 is TGTGCCAGCAGTTTATCTGGGGAATACGGCTACACCTTC. It translates to CASSLSGEYGYTF.

V is TRBV4-2 and J is TRBJ2-1; 9 bases align to TRBD1. The CDR3 spans 17 residues. Germline values: CDR1 LGHNA, CDR2 YNFKEQ. V gave up 3 bases and J gave up 2 bases; unmatched junction bases: 8. In DNA form, the CDR3 reads TGTGCCAGCAGCCATCGGGACAGGGCAACTCCCTACAATGAGCAGTTCTTC. Encoded protein: CASSHRDRATPYNEQFF.

The table lists this clonotype with a few counts. The chain uses TRBV3-1 and TRBJ2-5; the D gene is possibly TRBD2 (6 bases). Trimming took 4 bases from V and 5 from J, leaving 26 bases between them. The CDR3 covers 18 residues. Germline-derived CDR1 and CDR2 are LGHDT and YNNKEL (reference sequence). Here the CDR3 reads CASSLTNPKTSLSETQYF. DNA for the CDR3: TGTGCCAGCAGCCTAACCAACCCGAAGACTAGTCTCTCGGAGACCCAGTACTTC.

At least ten counts were recorded for this clonotype. V gene TRBV29-1 combines with J gene TRBJ2-7; 13 bases are a match to TRBD2. The CDR3 consists of 14 residues. V was clipped by 4 bases and J by 2 bases; unmatched bases: 2. CDR1 is SQVTM, CDR2 ANQGSEA, per germline. The CDR3 region is CSVGTSGSTYEQYF. The CDR3 DNA is TGCAGCGTTGGGACTAGCGGGAGTACCTACGAGCAGTACTTC.

The V call is TRBV20-1, the J call TRBJ2-1; the D is unclear. Germline loops: CDR1 DFQATT, CDR2 SNEGSKA (reference sequence). V gave up 8 bases and J gave up 6 bases, with 8 bases separating them. The CDR3 runs 10 residues. The CDR3 region is CSPPGNEQFF. CDR3 DNA sequence: TGCAGTCCCCCCGGCAATGAGCAGTTCTTC.

The gene calls are TRBV14 and TRBJ1-2; TRBD1 agrees at 7 bases. Germline loops: CDR1 SGHDN, CDR2 FVKESK. With V trimmed by 4 bases and J by 2 bases, 7 bases remained unmatched. This CDR3 contains 15 residues. The CDR3 loop reads CASSLNRGPNYGYTF. As DNA, the CDR3 is TGTGCCAGCAGCCTCAACAGGGGACCCAACTATGGCTACACCTTC. The full variable domain, in which reference TRBV14 and TRBJ1-2 provide the parts outside the CDR3, is EAGVTQFPSHSVIEKGQTVTLRCDPISGHDNLYWYRRVMGKEIKFLLHFVKESKQDESGMPNNRFLAERTGGTYSTLKVQPAELEDSGVYFCASSLNRGPNYGYTFGSGTRLTVV.

This clonotype was seen only once. The chain has TRBV20-1 and TRBJ2-1; 12 nucleotides match TRBD2. Trimming removed 2 bases from V and 4 bases from J; junction bases left unmatched: 9. This CDR3 comprises 17 residues. CDR1 and CDR2 from the germline V gene are DFQATT and SNEGSKA (reference sequence). CDR3 nucleotide sequence: TGCAGTGCTAGACTAGCGGGGGGGTGGGGCACTTACAATGAGCAGTTCTTC. Protein: CSARLAGGWGTYNEQFF.

The table lists this clonotype with a few counts. This chain uses TRBV2 with TRBJ2-1; the D gene is possibly TRBD2 (6 bases). The CDR3 length is 15 residues. The germline V and J ends were trimmed by 4 bases and 3 bases, with 13 bases remaining between them. Per the germline V gene, CDR1 is SNHLY and CDR2 is FYNNEI. CDR3 sequence: CASSGRDSNYNEQFF. The CDR3 region has the DNA TGTGCCAGCAGTGGGAGGGACTCCAACTACAATGAGCAGTTCTTC.

About this clonotype: This may be a read error: a much more frequent sequence differs by one nucleotide. In DNA form, the CDR3 reads TGTGCCAGCAGTTTAACCAGGGTATATGGCCACACCTTC. It codes for CASSLTRVYGHTF. The chain couples TRBV28 to TRBJ1-2; perhaps TRBD1 as D (5 bases). Germline V gene sequence: CDR1 MDHEN, CDR2 SYDVKM. This CDR3 contains 13 residues.

In its sample, this clonotype was seen a few times. The rearrangement joins TRBV6-6 to TRBJ1-2; 7 nucleotides align to TRBD1. CDR1 is MNHNY, CDR2 SVGAGI, per germline (reference sequence). The trim removed 6 bases at V and 5 bases at J, leaving 12 bases unmatched. CDR3 length: 15 residues. Written as DNA, the CDR3 is TGTGCCAGCAGCCTCAAGTGGGACAGCCAATATGGCTACACCTTC. As protein: CASSLKWDSQYGYTF.

This clonotype was detected only a few times. The V and J genes are TRBV16 and TRBJ1-2, with a possible D match to TRBD1 (5 bases). V lost 7 bases and J 7 bases, leaving 13 bases between the germline ends. CDR3 size: 12 residues. Per the germline V gene, CDR1 is KGHSY and CDR2 is FQNENV. The CDR3 DNA is TGTGCCAGCACCTCCATCAGGGTTGGCTACACCTTC. Translation gives CASTSIRVGYTF.

This clonotype was seen a few times. This rearrangement joins TRBV20-1 to TRBJ2-3, with TRBD1 matching 10 bases. J gave up 5 bases and V 3 bases, and 20 bases lay outside the gene matches. CDR3 length: 19 residues. Germline V gene lookup returns CDR1 DFQATT and CDR2 SNEGSKA (reference sequence). The CDR3 DNA sequence: TGCAGTGCTAGCACAGACGGGTTTCGAGTGGGACAGGGGATAGATACGCAGTATTTT. It encodes CSASTDGFRVGQGIDTQYF.

V usage is TRBV25-1 and J usage is TRBJ2-2; no firm D call. The CDR3 is 15 residues long. From germline, CDR1 is MGHDK and CDR2 SYGVNS. Trimming stripped 4 bases from V and 3 bases from J, with 12 bases between. CDR3 sequence (DNA): TGTGCCAGCAGTGGACCGGTGGGTTACACCGGGGAGCTGTTTTTT. Its protein product is CASSGPVGYTGELFF. Complete variable domain (other parts from reference TRBV25-1 and TRBJ2-2): EADIYQTPRYLVIGTGKKITLECSQTMGHDKMYWYQQDPGMELHLIHYSYGVNSTEKGDLSSESTVSRIRTEHFPLTLESARPSHTSQYLCASSGPVGYTGELFFGEGSRLTVL.

This chain joins TRBV5-1 and TRBJ2-7, with TRBD2 identical over 9 bases. Germline values: CDR1 SGHRS, CDR2 YFSETQ. CDR3 length equals 16 residues. J lost 7 bases, V lost 4 bases, and 15 bases had no gene match. The chain's CDR3 is CASSGGGAISYNEQYF. Written as DNA, the CDR3 is TGCGCCAGCAGCGGCGGGGGGGCCATCTCCTACAATGAGCAGTACTTC.

The sample holds many counts of this clonotype. The DNA for the CDR3 is TGTGCCAGCACGGGACAGGGCTACGAGCAGTACTTC. Amino acids: CASTGQGYEQYF. The chain couples TRBV2 to TRBJ2-7; 9 bases align to TRBD1. The V gene's germline CDR1 is SNHLY and CDR2 FYNNEI. J was trimmed by 3 bases and V by 7 bases; bases with no gene match: 1. The CDR3 spans 12 residues.